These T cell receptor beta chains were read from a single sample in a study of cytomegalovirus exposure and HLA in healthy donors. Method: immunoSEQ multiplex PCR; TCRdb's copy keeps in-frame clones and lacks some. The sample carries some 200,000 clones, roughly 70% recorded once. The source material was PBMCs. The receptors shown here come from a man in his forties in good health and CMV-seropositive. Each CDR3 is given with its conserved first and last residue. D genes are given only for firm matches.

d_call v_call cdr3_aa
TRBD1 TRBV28 CASSPVQGISYNSPLHF
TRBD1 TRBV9 CASSTGTGGTEQYF
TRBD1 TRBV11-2 CASRINRGLGANVLTF
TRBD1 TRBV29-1 CSVRQGAWYEQYF
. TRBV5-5 CASSLLSRPAFF
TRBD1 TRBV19 CASSWDRTLNYGYTF
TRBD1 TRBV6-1 CASRGQGAGQETQYF
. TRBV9 CASSVNSGGTEAFF
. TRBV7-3 CASSSGLNYGYTF
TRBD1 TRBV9 CASSSGQGALEKLFF
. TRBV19 CASTKGQIYNEQFF
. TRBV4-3 CASSQDPDSAVYEQYF
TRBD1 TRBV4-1 CASSQNRGRTEAFF
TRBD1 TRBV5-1 CASSLEGTERETQYF
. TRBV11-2 CASSLESTVNSPLHF
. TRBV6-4 CASRNEGVGGYTF
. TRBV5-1 CASSLRRTDTGELFF
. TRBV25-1 CASSEAGWNSPLHF
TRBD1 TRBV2 CASSEWRGQGHQPQHF
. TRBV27 CASSSQKDQPQHF
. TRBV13 CASSQPGGEVGTEAFF
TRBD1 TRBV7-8 CASSFGTGSGNTIYF
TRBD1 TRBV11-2 CASSLEGTGDEKLFF
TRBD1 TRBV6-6 CASSRGTGSEAFF
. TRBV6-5 CASSHRVLRNTEAFF
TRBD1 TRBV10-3 CATGTAYNSPLHF
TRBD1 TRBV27 CASSLKGPDRASNYGYTF
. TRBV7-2 CASSLNEDNYGYTF
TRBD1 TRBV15 CATSRDRDRGDEQYF
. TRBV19 CASLMGGRSNQPQHF
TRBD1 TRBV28 CASSDHRQGSPLTF
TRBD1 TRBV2 CASNGQENQPQHF
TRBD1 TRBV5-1 CASSLGTGNQPQHF
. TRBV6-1 CASSELRTTNEKLFF
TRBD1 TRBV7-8 CASSLDRANEQYF
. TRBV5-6 CASSLYFGQQFNQPQHF
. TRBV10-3 CAISEPGEDTIYF
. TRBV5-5 CASSPRESMDYTF
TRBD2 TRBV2 CASSEAGAGGAVYNEQFF
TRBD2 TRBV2 CASSPGTSSYNEQFF
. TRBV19 CASSPEGRRNTEAFF
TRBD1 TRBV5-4 CASSLDRGYNEQFF
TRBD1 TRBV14 CASSPPGDRSSEKLFF
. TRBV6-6 CASVQYSNQPQHF
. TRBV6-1 CASSEAPGGAYEQYF
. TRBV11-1 CASSLVRGALGRELFF
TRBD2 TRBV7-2 CASSPWTSGSYNEQFF
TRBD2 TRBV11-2 CASSLTSGGHEQYF
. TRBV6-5 CASSYLTPRNEQYF
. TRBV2 CASRGLENYGYTF
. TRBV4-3 CASSLRALDNSPLHF
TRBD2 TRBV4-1 CASSDSGGGTDTQYF
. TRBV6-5 CASRASGRDDGYTF